The source of this T cell receptor (beta chain) is a study of blood T cell repertoires in COVID-19. Whole-study context: Sites across the United States, Italy and Spain contributed samples from acute and convalescent COVID-19. PBMCs, B-cell-depleted T cells, or T cells were the source of the cDNA or gDNA that made up the material.

CDR3 length: 13 amino acids. V was pared by 5 bases and J by 5 bases, with 10 bases between. Source study methods: By means of reference gene primer amplification, nucleated cell counts were estimated. Libraries were prepared by immunoSEQ multiplex PCR; TCRdb keeps only in-frame clonotypes and omits some of them. The V and J calls and clone size are taken from that table; D and trimming were inferred from the DNA. Of about 300,000 clones in the sample, about 83% are singletons; the top ten hold around 1.5%. The V call is TRBV12-3 or TRBV12-4, the J call TRBJ1-5, with D tentatively TRBD1 (5 bases). This TCR was recovered from a woman aged 45-65 years with acute or convalescent COVID-19. Sequencing was carried out using peripheral blood. CDR3 residues: CASSRRVDQPQHF. The CDR3 DNA reads TGTGCCAGCAGTCGCAGGGTGGATCAGCCCCAGCATTTT.